The sequence of this T cell receptor beta chain was determined in a study of sequential checkpoint blockade in melanoma. Study-wide background: First-line arms were nivolumab then ipilimumab, or the reverse, randomized 1:1. After both sequences, patients received maintenance nivolumab.

This clone was counted once. Germline loops: CDR1 SQVTM, CDR2 ANQGSEA. The trim removed 6 bases at V and 8 bases at J, leaving 12 bases unmatched. The CDR3 runs 14 residues. Only in-frame clones appear in the TCRdb table, and some are missing; sequencing was by immunoSEQ multiplex PCR. The data contain fewer than 13,000 clones, around three quarters of them singletons. Indicated treatment: randomized to nivolumab then ipilimumab (arm A) or the reverse (arm B). None of the patients previously received DNA-damaging chemotherapy. PBMC sorting kept live CD3+CD8+ cells without CD19 or CD56. Material: CD8+ T cells sorted from blood (inferred from file names), obtained from a patient given nivolumab and ipilimumab in sequence. The chain employs TRBV29-1 and TRBJ1-1; 10 bases agree with TRBD1. The clonotype originates from a human donor with melanoma. DNA for the CDR3: TGCAGCGTCGAGGTCCCGGGACAGGGGCAGGAAGCTTTCTTT. As protein: CSVEVPGQGQEAFF.